A single sample gave rise to the 26 T cell receptor beta chains below, sequenced in a study of blood T cell repertoires in COVID-19. Here immunoSEQ multiplex PCR was the method, and the copy in TCRdb shows in-frame clones only, minus some. The data contain fewer than 200,000 clones, around 81% of them singletons. Sequenced sample: peripheral blood. These receptors came from a man aged 70 or older with active or convalescent COVID-19.

The chain employs TRBV15 and TRBJ2-7; 7 bases are a match to TRBD1. CDR3 length: 15 residues. V was pared by 1 base and J by 0 bases, with 3 bases of the junction left unmatched. From germline, CDR1 is LNHNV and CDR2 YYDKDF (reference sequence). In DNA, the CDR3 is TGTGCCACCAGCAGAGTTGGACAGGCCTCCTACGAGCAGTACTTC. Its translation: CATSRVGQASYEQYF.

Here the CDR3 reads CASSFGRGALDTQYF. The DNA of the CDR3 is TGTGCCAGCAGCTTCGGGCGGGGGGCCTTGGATACGCAGTATTTT. The V and J genes are TRBV11-3 and TRBJ2-3; 8 bases are shared with TRBD2. The trim removed 3 bases at V and 6 bases at J, leaving 8 bases unmatched. This CDR3 contains 15 residues. CDR1 and CDR2 (germline): SGHNT, YENEEA.

The chain employs TRBV3-1 (or the pseudogene TRBV3-2) and TRBJ1-1, with 9 nucleotides matching TRBD1. CDR1 LGHDT and CDR2 YNNKEL come from the germline V gene (reference sequence). The CDR3 contains 15 residues. The V gene end was trimmed by 4 bases and the J gene end by 4 bases; junction bases not matched to a gene: 7. The CDR3 is CASSLLGQGRTEAFF. CDR3 DNA sequence: TGTGCCAGCAGCCTTCTCGGACAGGGGCGCACTGAAGCTTTCTTT.

The rearrangement links TRBV7-6 to TRBJ2-7; TRBD2 aligns across 11 bases. The length of the CDR3 is 16 residues. Trimming cost V 5 bases and J 2 bases; bases outside gene matches: 8. Germline CDR1 is SGHVS and CDR2 is FNYEAQ. The CDR3 DNA reads TGTGCCAGCAGCCCCCCCGGGACTAGCGGTACCTACGAGCAGTACTTC. Protein: CASSPPGTSGTYEQYF.

This chain links TRBV19 with TRBJ1-1; D gene ambiguous. The CDR3 contains 12 residues. Germline loops: CDR1 LNHDA, CDR2 SQIVND (reference sequence). The V and J ends lost 3 bases and 5 bases respectively, with 7 bases between them. CDR3 DNA sequence: TGTGCCAGTAGTATGGGAGGGACTGAAGCTTTCTTT. As protein: CASSMGGTEAFF.

The chain joins TRBV2 to TRBJ1-5; the D gene is possibly TRBD1 (6 bases). The ends were cut back, 5 bases at V and 0 bases at J, with 14 bases in the middle. Germline V gene data show CDR1 as SNHLY and CDR2 as FYNNEI. The CDR3 has 16 amino acids. CDR3 sequence: CASSSPTGHSNQPQHF. CDR3 DNA sequence: TGTGCCAGCAGTTCCCCGACAGGCCATAGCAATCAGCCCCAGCATTTT. The entire variable domain, with the rest obtained from reference TRBV2 and TRBJ1-5, is as follows: EPEVTQTPSHQVTQMGQEVILRCVPISNHLYFYWYRQILGQKVEFLVSFYNNEISEKSEIFDDQFSVERPDGSNFTLKIRSTKLEDSAMYFCASSSPTGHSNQPQHFGDGTRLSIL.

The V call is TRBV11-3, the J call TRBJ2-1, with TRBD1 matching over 8 bases. After removal of 6 bases from V and 4 bases from J, the junction contained 8 bases not matched to a gene. This CDR3 is built from 15 residues. Germline-derived CDR1 and CDR2 are SGHNT and YENEEA. CDR3 residues: CASSPGQGRYNEQFF. CDR3 sequence (DNA): TGTGCCAGCAGTCCCGGACAGGGAAGGTACAATGAGCAGTTCTTC.

This chain joins TRBV27 and TRBJ1-1, with D unclear. V lost 5 bases to trimming and J lost 7 bases, with 14 bases between them. The germline V gene has CDR1 MNHEY and CDR2 SMNVEV (reference sequence). CDR3 size: 13 residues. DNA for the CDR3: TGTGCCAGCAGTCTCAACCGGAGAGGTGAAGCTTTCTTT. This encodes CASSLNRRGEAFF.

This chain connects TRBV18 to TRBJ1-1; D is perhaps TRBD1 (5 bases). CDR3 length: 16 residues. The germline V and J ends were trimmed by 4 bases and 6 bases, with 21 bases remaining between them. Germline CDR1 and CDR2: KGHSH and LQKENI. The CDR3 region has the DNA TGTGCCAGCTCACGAAACGGGGGGGTCCTATCGGCTGAAGCTTTCTTT. Translation: CASSRNGGVLSAEAFF.

The chain joins TRBV7-3 to TRBJ2-4, with D tentatively TRBD2 (6 bases). V lost 5 bases, J lost 1 base, and 9 bases lay in between. This CDR3 spans 14 amino acids. Germline V gene sequence: CDR1 SGHTA, CDR2 FQGTGA. The CDR3 DNA reads TGTGCCAGCAGCCTAGGAGGGGCCAAAAACATTCAGTACTTC. Amino acids: CASSLGGAKNIQYF. Full variable domain (outside the CDR3, taken from reference TRBV7-3 and TRBJ2-4): GAGVSQTPSNKVTEKGKYVELRCDPISGHTALYWYRQSLGQGPEFLIYFQGTGAADDSGLPNDRFFAVRPEGSVSTLKIQRTERGDSAVYLCASSLGGAKNIQYFGAGTRLSVL.

The chain recombines TRBV5-1 with TRBJ2-1, with a possible D match to TRBD1 (6 bases). Germline assignment: CDR1 SGHRS and CDR2 YFSETQ. This CDR3 has 16 amino acids. V lost 5 bases to trimming and J lost 6 bases, with 21 bases between them. The CDR3 sequence: CASSSNRASLPNEQFF. DNA of the CDR3: TGCGCCAGCAGTTCGAACAGGGCCTCCCTCCCCAATGAGCAGTTCTTC.

The V call is TRBV5-1, the J call TRBJ2-1; 12 bases map to TRBD2. V was clipped by 5 bases and J by 7 bases; unmatched bases: 19. Germline assignment: CDR1 SGHRS and CDR2 YFSETQ. The CDR3 spans 19 residues. As DNA, the CDR3 is TGCGCCAGCAGACCGACTAGCGGGGGCAATAGCGGGTTGGTTAATGAGCAGTTCTTC. Translating gives CASRPTSGGNSGLVNEQFF.

A few counts support this clone. The chain employs TRBV6-5 and TRBJ2-7; 9 bases align to TRBD1. The germline gives CDR1 MNHEY, CDR2 SVGAGI. This CDR3 has 14 residues. The V and J ends lost 6 bases and 3 bases, in that order; junction bases with no gene match: 6. The CDR3 DNA reads TGTGCCAGCAGCCCCGGGACAGGGTTCTACGAGCAGTACTTC. It translates to CASSPGTGFYEQYF.

The gene calls are TRBV20-1 and TRBJ1-2; maybe TRBD1 (5 bases). CDR1 is DFQATT and CDR2 is SNEGSKA in the germline V gene (reference sequence). The CDR3 has 11 residues. CDR3 protein: CIPSGNYGYTF. As DNA, the CDR3 is TGCATCCCCTCAGGGAACTATGGCTACACCTTC.

This clone was observed a few times. The chain couples TRBV29-1 to TRBJ2-4, with 9 bases fitting TRBD1. Germline V gene sequence: CDR1 SQVTM, CDR2 ANQGSEA. V dropped 7 bases and J dropped 6; count of bases not matched to a gene: 10. The CDR3 is 14 amino acids. Here the CDR3 reads CSAAGGQGPNIQYF. The CDR3 DNA follows: TGCAGCGCCGCAGGGGGACAGGGTCCAAACATTCAGTACTTC.

This clone was recorded once. The gene calls are TRBV18 and TRBJ1-1, with a tentative D call TRBD1 (5 bases). CDR3 length: 14 amino acids. Germline CDR1 is KGHSH and CDR2 is LQKENI. The V end was cut by 3 bases, the J end by 3 bases, with 11 bases between. The CDR3 DNA follows: TGTGCCAGCTCACCCCAGGGAGGGGACACTGAAGCTTTCTTT. The encoded protein is CASSPQGGDTEAFF.

This clone came up a few times. The chain is built from TRBV24-1 and TRBJ1-5; TRBD1 is a possible D gene (6 bases). V was trimmed by 4 bases and J by 3 bases, leaving 12 bases between them. The CDR3 is 15 residues long. Germline CDR1 reads KGHDR; CDR2 reads SFDVKD. Here the CDR3 reads CATSDASGDNQPQHF. CDR3 nucleotides: TGTGCCACCAGTGACGCCTCAGGGGACAATCAGCCCCAGCATTTT.

This chain links TRBV5-1 with TRBJ2-1; 12 nucleotides agree with TRBD2. There are 16 residues in the CDR3. The V gene's germline CDR1 is SGHRS and CDR2 YFSETQ. V dropped 0 bases and J dropped 8; count of bases not matched to a gene: 6. The CDR3 reads CASSLALAGGIYEQFF. CDR3 nucleotides: TGCGCCAGCAGCTTGGCCCTAGCGGGAGGGATCTATGAGCAGTTCTTC.

V and J are TRBV11-2 and TRBJ2-7, with TRBD1 matching 8 bases. The CDR3 runs 19 residues. Unmatched junction bases numbered 18, after V lost 1 base and J lost 4 bases. Looked up from germline, CDR1 is SGHAT and CDR2 is FQNNGV. The DNA for the CDR3 is TGTGCCAGCAGCTTAGCTCTCGGCGACAGGGGATATAAAGGATACGAGCAGTACTTC. Amino acids: CASSLALGDRGYKGYEQYF.

V gene TRBV18 combines with J gene TRBJ1-5; 9 positions agree with TRBD1. The CDR3 is 16 amino acids. Per germline, CDR1 KGHSH and CDR2 LQKENI. V lost 5 bases, J lost 5 bases, and 10 bases stayed unmatched. CDR3 DNA sequence: TGTGCCAGCTCATCGGGACAGGGAGGACGGGATCAGCCCCAGCATTTT. Its translation is CASSSGQGGRDQPQHF.

The CDR3 loop reads CASSFQGLPNTDTQYF. The CDR3 bases are TGTGCCAGCAGCTTCCAGGGACTTCCAAACACAGATACGCAGTATTTT. The gene calls are TRBV7-3 and TRBJ2-3, with TRBD2 as a possible D gene (6 bases). Germline V gene lookup returns CDR1 SGHTA and CDR2 FQGTGA. V lost 3 bases, J lost 2 bases, and 15 bases lay in between. This CDR3 comprises 16 residues.

V gene TRBV7-8 combines with J gene TRBJ1-5; 7 bases are shared with TRBD1. The CDR3 sequence is 16 residues long. Germline V gene lookup returns CDR1 SGHVS and CDR2 FQNEAQ. V shed 4 bases, J shed 1 base, and the junction held 7 bases outside the gene matches. CDR3: CASSSLGQLSNQPQHF. The CDR3 bases are TGTGCCAGCAGCTCTTTGGGACAGTTGAGCAATCAGCCCCAGCATTTT.

The V call is TRBV6-5, the J call TRBJ2-5, with D possibly being TRBD1 (6 bases). The V end was cut by 6 bases, the J end by 3 bases, with 14 bases between. The CDR3 has 14 residues. Germline V gene sequence: CDR1 MNHEY, CDR2 SVGAGI. DNA of the CDR3: TGTGCCAGCAGACCCATGAAGGGGGAAGAGACCCAGTACTTC. This translates into CASRPMKGEETQYF.

This clone has a single count. This chain uses TRBV18 with TRBJ2-1, with 15 bases that match TRBD2. Germline V CDR1 and CDR2: KGHSH, LQKENI. V dropped 3 bases and J dropped 5; count of bases not matched to a gene: 5. CDR3 size: 17 residues. This chain's CDR3 is CASSPPGLAGGNNEQFF. DNA of the CDR3: TGTGCCAGCTCACCCCCGGGACTAGCGGGAGGAAACAATGAGCAGTTCTTC.

This clone was seen just once. The chain employs TRBV7-2 and TRBJ2-3; TRBD1 matches at 10 bases. This CDR3 region has 16 residues. Germline CDR1 reads SGHTA; CDR2 reads FQGNSA. V dropped 1 base and J dropped 2; count of bases not matched to a gene: 3. CDR3 sequence: CASSLGQGANTDTQYF. DNA for the CDR3: TGTGCCAGCAGCTTAGGACAGGGGGCAAACACAGATACGCAGTATTTT.

J is TRBJ2-1 and V is TRBV6-2 or TRBV6-3; D gene uncertain. The CDR3 is made up of 16 amino acids. V lost 0 bases, J lost 10 bases, and 19 bases lay in between. Germline V lookup: CDR1 MNHEY, CDR2 SVGEGT. The CDR3 loop reads CASSYSRIPVRDEQFF. In DNA form, the CDR3 reads TGTGCCAGCAGTTACTCGAGGATCCCGGTACGCGACGAGCAGTTCTTC.